What follows are 19 T cell receptor beta chains derived from one specimen sequenced in a study of cytomegalovirus exposure and HLA in healthy donors. Primers for the PCR totalled 60 Vbeta and 13 Jbeta. Profiling relied on immunoSEQ multiplex PCR, and the TCRdb table lists in-frame clones only, not all of them. The sample holds around 150,000 clones, 55% to 80% seen once. The sequenced sample consisted of PBMCs. These receptors were obtained from a woman aged 55-70 years in good health and CMV-seropositive.

V and J are TRBV4-2 and TRBJ2-3; D call uncertain. The CDR3 is 14 amino acids. The germline V gene encodes CDR1 LGHNA and CDR2 YNFKEQ. V lost 0 bases and J 3 bases, leaving 7 bases between the germline ends. The CDR3 DNA is TGTGCCAGCAGCCAAGATCATAGTACAGATACGCAGTATTTT. This translates into CASSQDHSTDTQYF.

This clone has only one observation. V and J are TRBV11-2 and TRBJ2-7, with 11 bases identical to TRBD2. V dropped 5 bases and J dropped 3; count of bases not matched to a gene: 9. CDR3 size: 16 residues. Germline CDR1 and CDR2: SGHAT and FQNNGV. CDR3 amino acids: CASSQRLAGNYYEQYF. The DNA for the CDR3 is TGTGCCAGCAGCCAGAGACTAGCGGGAAACTACTACGAGCAGTACTTC.

The CDR3 here is CASSLGGLGGYTF. In nucleotides, the CDR3 is TGTGCCAGCAGTTTGGGGGGGCTTGGTGGCTACACCTTC. The V gene is TRBV27, the J gene TRBJ1-2; the D gene is possibly TRBD1 (6 bases). Trimming removed 3 bases from V and 7 bases from J, with 12 bases in between. CDR3 size: 13 residues. Germline V gene data show CDR1 as MNHEY and CDR2 as SMNVEV (reference sequence).

This chain joins TRBV6-6 and TRBJ2-4; D is unresolved. V lost 4 bases to trimming and J lost 8 bases, with 12 bases between them. CDR1 is MNHNY and CDR2 is SVGAGI in the germline V gene (reference sequence). CDR3 length: 13 residues. In DNA form, the CDR3 reads TGTGCCAGCAGTTTCCCTCAGGCCCACATTCAGTACTTC. Amino acids: CASSFPQAHIQYF.

The chain carries TRBV6-1 and TRBJ2-5; TRBD1 agrees at 9 bases. The J call may be in error: the DNA end matches TRBJ2-7 better. Germline V lookup: CDR1 MNHNS, CDR2 SASEGT. This CDR3 spans 14 amino acids. CDR3 nucleotides: TGTGCCAGCAAACCGGGACAGGGTTCCTACGAGCAGTACTTC. As protein: CASKPGQGSYEQYF.

This chain links TRBV5-1 with TRBJ2-2, with TRBD1 matching 10 bases. This CDR3 has 15 residues. Germline assignment: CDR1 SGHRS and CDR2 YFSETQ. J gave up 8 bases and V 0 bases, and 4 bases lay outside the gene matches. Here the CDR3 DNA reads TGCGCCAGCAGCTTGGGCCGACAGGGGGCAGGGGAGCTGTTTTTT. The encoded protein is CASSLGRQGAGELFF.

The chain is built from TRBV5-1 and TRBJ2-3; possible D gene TRBD1, 5 bases. Germline V gene data show CDR1 as SGHRS and CDR2 as YFSETQ. Trimming left V 4 bases short and J 0 bases short, with 15 bases between. The CDR3 length is 16 residues. In DNA, the CDR3 is TGCGCCAGCAGCGTTCAAGGGGCAGGGAGCACAGATACGCAGTATTTT. Its translation: CASSVQGAGSTDTQYF.

V usage is TRBV9 and J usage is TRBJ1-2; tentative D call: TRBD1 (5 bases). Between the trimmed V and J ends, which lost 2 bases and 7 bases, there was a span of 15 bases. The CDR3 sequence is 14 residues long. Germline V gene sequence: CDR1 SGDLS, CDR2 YYNGEE. CDR3 in DNA: TGTGCCAGCAGCGTGGGGCAGGCCGGCGGTGGCTACACCTTC. Its protein is CASSVGQAGGGYTF.

In this sample, this clone turned up a few times. The chain uses TRBV6-4 and TRBJ1-5; the D gene is possibly TRBD1 (6 bases). V was pared by 4 bases and J by 7 bases, with 17 bases between. Germline CDR1 is MRHNA and CDR2 is SNTAGT. The CDR3 runs 15 residues. The CDR3 DNA is TGTGCCAGCAGTGCCGAAACAGGGTTAGGACAGCCCCAGCATTTT. Protein sequence: CASSAETGLGQPQHF.

The chain carries TRBV27 and TRBJ1-1; tentatively, D is TRBD1 (6 bases). V was pared by 6 bases and J by 1 base, with 12 bases between. Per the germline V gene, CDR1 is MNHEY and CDR2 is SMNVEV (reference sequence). This CDR3 spans 14 amino acids. The CDR3 region has the DNA TGTGCCAGCAGCTACAGGGACGGGAACACTGAAGCTTTCTTT. Its translation: CASSYRDGNTEAFF.

This chain joins TRBV5-1 and TRBJ2-7; the match to TRBD2 covers 12 bases. Germline assignment: CDR1 SGHRS and CDR2 YFSETQ. V was pared by 5 bases and J by 4 bases, with 7 bases of the junction left unmatched. CDR3 length: 15 residues. The CDR3 coding sequence is TGCGCCAGCAGTTTAGGACTAGCGGGATATTACGAGCAGTACTTC. Translated: CASSLGLAGYYEQYF. The full variable domain, in which reference TRBV5-1 and TRBJ2-7 provide the parts outside the CDR3, is KAGVTQTPRYLIKTRGQQVTLSCSPISGHRSVSWYQQTPGQGLQFLFEYFSETQRNKGNFPGRFSGRQFSNSRSEMNVSTLELGDSALYLCASSLGLAGYYEQYFGPGTRLTVT.

About this clone: In the same sample, other DNA sequences code for this CDR3. This chain links TRBV9 with TRBJ2-6, with D possibly TRBD2 on 5 matching bases. This CDR3 is 15 amino acids long. V lost 2 bases and J 1 base, leaving 7 bases between the germline ends. From germline, CDR1 is SGDLS and CDR2 YYNGEE. Written as DNA, the CDR3 is TGTGCCAGCAGCGTTCGGGGTTCTGGGGCCAACGTCCTGACTTTC. Encoded protein: CASSVRGSGANVLTF.

This chain uses TRBV4-3 with TRBJ2-7; a possible D gene is TRBD2 (5 bases). The V and J ends lost 0 bases and 2 bases respectively, with 11 bases between them. This CDR3 comprises 15 residues. CDR1 and CDR2 from the germline V gene are LGHNA and YSLEER. In DNA, the CDR3 is TGCGCCAGCAGCCAAGAGCGGGCCAGAACCTACGAGCAGTACTTC. It codes for CASSQERARTYEQYF.

This clone was found once. The J gene is TRBJ2-2, the V gene TRBV29-1, with 8 positions matching TRBD2. The CDR3 length is 15 residues. Germline trimming cut 6 bases from V and 6 bases from J; bases unmatched to any gene: 12. Per the germline V gene, CDR1 is SQVTM and CDR2 is ANQGSEA. As DNA, the CDR3 is TGCAGCGTGGACGGGCCAGCGGGAGTCTCCGGGGAGCTGTTTTTT. It yields the protein CSVDGPAGVSGELFF.

This clone was seen only a few times. The chain carries TRBV27 and TRBJ2-1, with TRBD1 matching 7 bases. The CDR3 loop spans 15 amino acids. Germline V gene lookup returns CDR1 MNHEY and CDR2 SMNVEV (reference sequence). Unmatched junction bases numbered 18, after V lost 7 bases and J lost 12 bases. CDR3 in amino acids: CASTQGDSMGSGQFF. Written as DNA, the CDR3 is TGTGCCAGCACCCAGGGGGACAGTATGGGCTCAGGGCAGTTCTTC.

The chain is built from TRBV7-6 and TRBJ2-1, with 9 positions matching TRBD1. V dropped 5 bases and J dropped 8; count of bases not matched to a gene: 4. This CDR3 region has 13 residues. Germline values: CDR1 SGHVS, CDR2 FNYEAQ. DNA for the CDR3: TGTGCCAGCAGCGCCACAGGGGGCGATGAGCAGTTCTTC. The encoded protein is CASSATGGDEQFF.

This clone came up a few times. The rearrangement joins TRBV11-2 to TRBJ2-2; 9 nucleotides match TRBD2. J lost 3 bases, V lost 3 bases, and 2 bases had no gene match. The CDR3 sequence is 15 residues long. Germline CDR1 reads SGHAT; CDR2 reads FQNNGV. The chain's CDR3 is CASSFRLADTGELFF. CDR3 sequence (DNA): TGTGCCAGCAGCTTCCGACTAGCGGACACCGGGGAGCTGTTTTTT.

This clone was picked up a small number of times. DNA of the CDR3: TGTGCCAGCTCACCATCGGAGGGACGGACTTCTAGCTACACCTTC. This gives the protein CASSPSEGRTSSYTF. J is TRBJ1-2 and V is TRBV18; weak D call: TRBD1 (5 bases). The ends were cut back, 2 bases at V and 9 bases at J, with 19 bases in the middle. Germline CDR1 KGHSH, CDR2 LQKENI. The CDR3 has 15 residues.

The CDR3 reads CASSFSSGLTDTQYF. The CDR3 bases are TGTGCCAGCAGCTTTTCTAGCGGGTTAACAGATACGCAGTATTTT. The chain recombines TRBV7-2 with TRBJ2-3, with 8 positions matching TRBD2. J lost 3 bases, V lost 3 bases, and 5 bases had no gene match. CDR1 is SGHTA and CDR2 is FQGNSA in the germline V gene. The CDR3 totals 15 residues.